The 21 T cell receptor beta chains given below trace back to one sample, sequenced in a study of control samples from healthy donors and cancer patients. Method: immunoSEQ multiplex PCR; TCRdb's copy keeps in-frame clones and lacks some. The sample yields 78,000 or so clones, about 90% seen once. Sequenced: blood. These receptors originate from a woman aged 45 to 65 in good health.

This clone came up once. The chain couples TRBV28 to TRBJ1-5; TRBD1 aligns across 7 bases. With 6 bases clipped from V and 2 bases from J, the junction kept 7 bases outside the gene matches. Germline V lookup: CDR1 MDHEN, CDR2 SYDVKM. The CDR3 is made up of 15 amino acids. The CDR3 DNA reads TGTGCCAGCAGGGAGGGAGGGGGCGGCAATCAGCCCCAGCATTTT. Translation: CASREGGGGNQPQHF.

The V gene is TRBV18, the J gene TRBJ1-1; D uncertain. CDR1 KGHSH and CDR2 LQKENI come from the germline V gene. The CDR3 loop spans 16 amino acids. Trimming stripped 0 bases from V and 5 bases from J, with 16 bases between. The CDR3 bases are TGTGCCAGCTCACCACCGGTTGTGGCTGGAGGGACTGAAGCTTTCTTT. Its protein product is CASSPPVVAGGTEAFF. The variable domain in full, with the rest retrieved from reference TRBV18 and TRBJ1-1, is NAGVMQNPRHLVRRRGQEARLRCSPMKGHSHVYWYRQLPEEGLKFMVYLQKENIIDESGMPKERFSAEFPKEGPSILRIQQVVRGDSAAYFCASSPPVVAGGTEAFFGQGTRLTVV.

The rearrangement uses TRBV21-1 and TRBJ1-4. TRBV21-1 is tagged as a pseudogene. The CDR3 is 16 amino acids. The DNA for the CDR3 is TGTGCCACCCGCACCCCCAGGTTAGGGCGAAAACACGGACTGTTTTTT. Translation: CATRTPRLGRKHGLFF.

The V and J genes are TRBV5-4 and TRBJ1-2, with D tentatively TRBD1 (6 bases). CDR1 SGHNT and CDR2 YYREEE come from the germline V gene (reference sequence). The CDR3 is 15 residues long. V shed 0 bases and J shed 8 bases, with 17 bases lying between them. CDR3: CASSLAHRVREGYTF. The DNA for the CDR3 is TGTGCCAGCAGCTTGGCCCACAGGGTACGAGAGGGCTACACCTTC.

This sequence joins TRBV27 and TRBJ2-7, with D perhaps assigned TRBD1 or TRBD2 (5 bases each). The V gene's germline CDR1 is MNHEY and CDR2 SMNVEV (reference sequence). The CDR3 is 15 amino acids. V gave up 10 bases and J gave up 5 bases, with 24 bases separating them. CDR3 residues: CATKLNPGTFDEQYF. In DNA, the CDR3 is TGTGCCACCAAATTAAACCCGGGGACGTTCGACGAGCAGTACTTC.

The chain couples TRBV4-2 to TRBJ1-2; D gene ambiguous. Germline V gene sequence: CDR1 LGHNA, CDR2 YNFKEQ. CDR3 size: 13 residues. V was pared by 0 bases and J by 7 bases, with 9 bases between. In nucleotides, the CDR3 is TGTGCCAGCAGCCAAGATACGCTTGGTGGCTACACCTTC. This codes for CASSQDTLGGYTF.

CDR3 in DNA: TGTGCCAGCAGCCCAGAGGTGCGGGAGGTCGAGACCCAGTACTTC. Residues: CASSPEVREVETQYF. This chain connects TRBV11-2 to TRBJ2-5, with 8 bases lining up with TRBD2. Germline V gene sequence: CDR1 SGHAT, CDR2 FQNNGV. CDR3 length: 15 residues. V trimming: 5 bases; J trimming: 5 bases; junction bases outside the gene matches: 10.

This chain joins TRBV19 and TRBJ1-3, with 8 bases aligning to TRBD1. V was pared by 9 bases and J by 1 base, with 11 bases of the junction left unmatched. This CDR3 comprises 16 residues. Germline-derived CDR1 and CDR2 are LNHDA and SQIVND (reference sequence). CDR3 protein: CASPPPGQASGNTIYF. For the CDR3, the DNA is TGTGCCAGCCCTCCACCGGGACAGGCGTCTGGAAACACCATATATTTT.

CDR3 protein: CASSPGLAQETQYF. CDR3 bases: TGTGCCAGCAGCCCCGGGCTAGCCCAAGAGACCCAGTACTTC. The chain joins TRBV7-9 to TRBJ2-5; the D gene is possibly TRBD2 (5 bases). CDR3 length: 14 residues. V was trimmed by 5 bases and J by 1 base, leaving 11 bases between them. Germline loops: CDR1 SEHNR, CDR2 FQNEAQ (reference sequence).

The CDR3 loop reads CASSVGAQDNEQFF. Here the CDR3 DNA reads TGTGCCAGCAGCGTAGGAGCCCAAGACAATGAGCAGTTCTTC. J is TRBJ2-1 and V is TRBV9; D is uncertain. Germline loops: CDR1 SGDLS, CDR2 YYNGEE. The CDR3 has 14 amino acids. The V and J ends lost 0 bases and 5 bases respectively, with 9 bases between them.

The chain couples TRBV9 to TRBJ1-1; TRBD1 might be the D (5 bases). The CDR3 is 17 residues long. Germline assignment: CDR1 SGDLS and CDR2 YYNGEE. V was clipped by 0 bases and J by 1 base, with 16 bases between them. Here the CDR3 reads CASSVGNWNGGNTEAFF. CDR3 coding DNA: TGTGCCAGCAGCGTAGGGAATTGGAACGGGGGGAACACTGAAGCTTTCTTT.

The chain has TRBV12-5 and TRBJ2-7, with TRBD2 matching over 12 bases. The CDR3 is made up of 17 amino acids. Germline CDR1 is LGHNT and CDR2 is FRNRAP. V shed 0 bases and J 2 bases; nucleotides not matched to a gene: 5. This CDR3 is CASGLVSSGRAPYEQYF. The DNA of the CDR3 is TGTGCTAGTGGTTTGGTCTCTAGCGGGAGGGCCCCCTACGAGCAGTACTTC.

J is TRBJ1-5 and V is TRBV15; TRBD1 is a possible D gene (6 bases). Trimming removed 0 bases at V and 4 bases at J, with 13 bases between. This CDR3 is built from 16 residues. CDR1 and CDR2 (germline): LNHNV, YYDKDF (reference sequence). The DNA of the CDR3 is TGTGCCACCAGCAGAGAGTCGGACAGTTCGAATCAGCCCCAGCATTTT. This sequence encodes CATSRESDSSNQPQHF. Using reference TRBV15 and TRBJ1-5 for the parts outside the CDR3, the full variable domain is DAMVIQNPRYQVTQFGKPVTLSCSQTLNHNVMYWYQQKSSQAPKLLFHYYDKDFNNEADTPDNFQSRRPNTSFCFLDIRSPGLGDTAMYLCATSRESDSSNQPQHFGDGTRLSIL.

V and J are TRBV3-1 (or the pseudogene TRBV3-2) and TRBJ2-2, with TRBD2 matching 11 bases. This CDR3 contains 17 residues. Per germline, CDR1 LGHDT and CDR2 YNNKEL (reference sequence). V dropped 4 bases and J dropped 2; count of bases not matched to a gene: 6. The DNA for the CDR3 is TGTGCCAGCAGCCGACTGACTAGCGGGATAAACACCGGGGAGCTGTTTTTT. Protein product: CASSRLTSGINTGELFF.

The chain is built from TRBV9 and TRBJ2-5, with 16 bases matching TRBD2. The CDR3 sequence is 17 residues long. Looked up from germline, CDR1 is SGDLS and CDR2 is YYNGEE. V shed 3 bases, J shed 1 base, and the junction held 3 bases outside the gene matches. Written as DNA, the CDR3 is TGTGCCAGCAGCGGGGGACTAGCGGGAGGGGGCCAAGAGACCCAGTACTTC. It yields the protein CASSGGLAGGGQETQYF. Filled out from reference TRBV9 and TRBJ2-5, the complete variable domain reads DSGVTQTPKHLITATGQRVTLRCSPRSGDLSVYWYQQSLDQGLQFLIQYYNGEERAKGNILERFSAQQFPDLHSELNLSSLELGDSALYFCASSGGLAGGGQETQYFGPGTRLLVL.

CDR3 sequence reads: CASSIFNLENEQFF. As DNA, the CDR3 is TGTGCCAGTAGTATATTTAATCTGGAAAATGAGCAGTTCTTC. This chain joins TRBV19 and TRBJ2-1; D call uncertain. This CDR3 spans 14 amino acids. Trimming pared 2 bases from V and 7 bases from J, leaving 12 bases between. From germline, CDR1 is LNHDA and CDR2 SQIVND (reference sequence).

The CDR3: CASGTGTRNTEAFF. The CDR3 region has the DNA TGTGCCAGCGGGACCGGGACAAGGAACACTGAAGCTTTCTTT. This sequence joins TRBV6-5 and TRBJ1-1; possible D gene TRBD1, 6 bases. The CDR3 length is 14 residues. Looked up from germline, CDR1 is MNHEY and CDR2 is SVGAGI. Trimming left V 8 bases short and J 1 base short, with 14 bases between.

V is TRBV11-2 and J is TRBJ2-7; the D is unclear. The germline CDR1 and CDR2 sequences are SGHAT and FQNNGV. Trimming took off 1 base at V and 3 bases at J, with 4 bases between the two ends. The CDR3 length is 12 residues. CDR3 residues: CASSLAVYEQYF. As DNA, the CDR3 is TGTGCCAGCAGCTTAGCAGTCTACGAGCAGTACTTC.

This chain joins TRBV6-5 and TRBJ1-2, with a weak D call TRBD1 (5 bases). Trimming pared 3 bases from V and 5 bases from J, leaving 7 bases between. CDR1 is MNHEY and CDR2 is SVGAGI in the germline V gene. The CDR3 has 12 residues. This chain's CDR3 is CASSYQGYGYTF. CDR3 sequence (DNA): TGTGCCAGCAGTTATCAGGGATATGGCTACACCTTC.

V and J are TRBV21-1 and TRBJ1-1; no check of the table's D call, TRBD1, against the DNA was made. TRBV21-1 is a documented pseudogene. The CDR3 totals 17 residues. CDR3 in DNA: TGTGCCAGCAGCAAAAACGGACAGGGCCGCTCATGGACTGAAGCTTTCTTT. Amino acids: CASSKNGQGRSWTEAFF.

This chain links TRBV6-5 with TRBJ2-7; D is unclear. The germline gives CDR1 MNHEY, CDR2 SVGAGI. The V gene lost 2 bases and the J gene lost 3 bases, with 11 bases spanning the gap. The CDR3 is made up of 14 amino acids. The CDR3 DNA reads TGTGCCAGCAGTTACGCCCGTTGGAACTACGAGCAGTACTTC. Translated, it gives CASSYARWNYEQYF.